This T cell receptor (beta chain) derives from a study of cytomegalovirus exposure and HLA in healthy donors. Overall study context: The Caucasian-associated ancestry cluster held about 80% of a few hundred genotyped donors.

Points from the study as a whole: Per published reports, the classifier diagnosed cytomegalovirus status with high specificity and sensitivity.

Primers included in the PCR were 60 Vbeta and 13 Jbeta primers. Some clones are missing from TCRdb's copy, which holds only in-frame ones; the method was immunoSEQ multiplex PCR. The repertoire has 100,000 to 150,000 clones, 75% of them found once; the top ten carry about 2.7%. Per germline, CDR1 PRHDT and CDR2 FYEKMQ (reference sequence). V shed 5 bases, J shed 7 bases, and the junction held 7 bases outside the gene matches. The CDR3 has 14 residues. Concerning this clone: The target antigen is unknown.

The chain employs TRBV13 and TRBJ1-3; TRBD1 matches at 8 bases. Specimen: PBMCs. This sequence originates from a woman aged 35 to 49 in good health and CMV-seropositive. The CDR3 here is CASSPRQGSNTIYF. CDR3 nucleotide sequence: TGTGCCAGCAGCCCGAGACAGGGGTCGAACACCATATATTTT.